These T cell receptor beta chains were read from a single sample in a study of CD8 T cells in ankylosing spondylitis. TCRdb re-analysed the 5' RACE reads in MiXCR, keeping a single row per CDR3 protein. Here the sample spans around 450,000 distinct CDR3 sequences, about 24% being singletons. Sequenced material: blood, either unsorted or a sorted T cell fraction (not recorded which). All receptors come from a male donor with ankylosing spondylitis. Both conserved end residues are part of each CDR3. Each record gives: V gene, CDR3 length, clone size, D gene, J gene, CDR3 protein, CDR3 DNA. A D gene is named only where the DNA matches it firmly. Clone size is not always given. Where it is, it says once, few, many or a class for expanded clones.

>TRBV3-1|14|NA|NA|TRBJ2-3
CASSQMGSTDTQYF
TGTGCCAGCAGCCAAATGGGCAGCACAGATACGCAGTATTTT
>TRBV9|15|NA|NA|TRBJ1-2
CASSVGPGHTNGYTF
TGTGCCAGCAGCGTAGGGCCAGGGCATACGAATGGCTACACCTTC
>TRBV9|14|NA|NA|TRBJ2-2
CASSVLAETGELFF
TGTGCCAGCAGCGTTTTGGCAGAAACCGGGGAGCTGTTTTTT
>TRBV5-6|17|NA|TRBD2|TRBJ2-3
CASSPTSSGPSTDTQYF
TGTGCCAGCAGTCCTACTTCTAGCGGGCCTAGCACAGATACGCAGTATTTT
>TRBV20-1|13|few|TRBD2|TRBJ2-3
CSAQREGQGTQYF
TGCAGTGCGCAGCGGGAGGGCCAGGGTACGCAGTATTTT
>TRBV6-4|16|few|NA|TRBJ1-6
CASSDSRGKGNSPLHF
TGTGCCAGCAGTGACTCGCGGGGGAAGGGTAATTCACCCCTCCACTTT
>TRBV7-2|16|few|TRBD2|TRBJ2-1
CASSLAGGLAGREQFF
TGTGCCAGCAGCTTAGCGGGGGGACTAGCGGGACGTGAGCAGTTCTTC
>TRBV12-3/TRBV12-4|14|few|TRBD1|TRBJ1-2
CASTMDRGPSGYTF
TGTGCCAGCACCATGGACAGGGGGCCTAGTGGCTACACCTTC
>TRBV5-1|16|NA|NA|TRBJ2-3
CASSPQGPGLTDTQYF
TGCGCCAGCAGCCCCCAGGGGCCAGGGCTTACAGATACGCAGTATTTT
>TRBV24-1|15|NA|TRBD1|TRBJ1-4
CATSETGTGNEKLFF
TGTGCCACCAGTGAAACCGGGACAGGGAATGAAAAACTGTTTTTT
>TRBV12-3/TRBV12-4|14|NA|NA|TRBJ2-2
CATKEGTKPGELFF
TGTGCCACCAAGGAGGGGACAAAGCCCGGGGAGCTGTTTTTT
>TRBV6-2/TRBV6-3|13|NA|NA|TRBJ2-7
CASSYLSGYEQYF
TGTGCCAGCAGTTACTTGAGCGGATACGAGCAGTACTTC
>TRBV5-6|15|few|NA|TRBJ2-1
CASSFLTGDGNEQFF
TGTGCCAGCAGCTTTTTAACGGGAGATGGGAATGAGCAGTTCTTC
>TRBV5-1|17|few|TRBD1|TRBJ2-5
CASSQGTGGDYQETQYF
TGCGCCAGCAGCCAAGGGACAGGGGGCGACTACCAAGAGACCCAGTACTTC
>TRBV5-1|15|once|TRBD2|TRBJ2-3
CASRASGIRGDTQYF
TGCGCCAGCAGGGCTAGCGGGATTCGGGGGGATACGCAGTATTTT
>TRBV5-6|15|many|NA|TRBJ2-3
CASSPLGKNTDTQYF
TGTGCCAGCAGCCCATTGGGGAAGAACACAGATACGCAGTATTTT
>TRBV18|16|few|NA|TRBJ1-2
CASSPTPELGNYGYTF
TGTGCCAGCTCACCTACACCAGAACTCGGAAACTATGGCTACACCTTC
>TRBV12-3/TRBV12-4|13|many|NA|TRBJ2-7
CASSRAGSNEQYF
TGTGCCAGCAGTCGTGCAGGTAGTAACGAGCAGTACTTC
>TRBV15|15|few|NA|TRBJ1-4
CATSRDGQVGEKLFF
TGTGCCACCAGCAGAGACGGACAAGTGGGTGAAAAACTGTTTTTT
>TRBV12-3/TRBV12-4|15|NA|TRBD1|TRBJ1-3
CASRSGTGRRNTIYF
TGTGCCAGCAGGTCCGGGACAGGGAGGAGGAACACCATATATTTT
>TRBV5-1|15|few|TRBD1|TRBJ1-4
CASSARTGTNEKLFF
TGCGCCAGCAGCGCTCGGACAGGTACAAATGAAAAACTGTTTTTT
>TRBV6-2/TRBV6-3|16|NA|TRBD1|TRBJ2-7
CASSRTRTGASGEQYF
TGTGCCAGCAGTCGCACACGGACAGGGGCCTCGGGGGAGCAGTACTTC
>TRBV20-1|16|NA|TRBD2|TRBJ2-3
CSARDPLAGAVDTQYF
TGCAGTGCTAGAGATCCCTTAGCGGGAGCGGTAGATACGCAGTATTTT
>TRBV5-1|14|few|TRBD1|TRBJ2-4
CASSLLGQENIQYF
TGCGCCAGCAGCTTGCTGGGACAGGAAAACATTCAGTACTTC
>TRBV18|15|NA|TRBD2|TRBJ2-1
CASSPATSGRDEQFF
TGTGCCAGCTCACCGGCCACTAGCGGGAGGGATGAGCAGTTCTTC
>TRBV12-3/TRBV12-4|16|few|TRBD2|TRBJ2-2
CASSPIAGVVTGELFF
TGTGCCAGCAGCCCTATAGCGGGAGTGGTCACCGGGGAGCTGTTTTTT
>TRBV27|13|few|NA|TRBJ1-2
CASSFNRRGGYTF
TGTGCCAGCAGTTTCAACCGCCGGGGCGGCTACACCTTC
>TRBV4-1|16|NA|TRBD2|TRBJ2-3
CASSQGLAGGQDTQYF
TGCGCCAGCAGCCAAGGACTAGCGGGAGGGCAAGATACGCAGTATTTT
>TRBV20-1|13|few|NA|TRBJ1-1
CSARGLGDTEAFF
TGCAGTGCTAGAGGCCTCGGGGACACTGAAGCTTTCTTT